This TCR beta chain was captured by sequencing in a study of shared clonotypes between healthy human individuals. Clones were sequenced by immunoSEQ multiplex PCR, and TCRdb holds only the in-frame ones, with some missing. The sample holds 2 million to 2.5 million clones, approximately 94% seen once. Germline loops: CDR1 SGHRS, CDR2 YFSETQ. The germline V and J ends were trimmed by 0 bases and 4 bases, with 13 bases remaining between them. The CDR3 runs 15 residues. This chain links TRBV5-1 with TRBJ2-5; D is undetermined. The sequencing sample was made of naive CD4+ T cells sorted from blood. Described subset: CD45RA+ positively selected. This receptor was identified in a man aged 18-30 years in good health. The CDR3 sequence: CASSLELVARETQYF. CDR3 DNA: TGCGCCAGCAGCTTGGAATTGGTTGCTCGAGAGACCCAGTACTTC.